This entry features one TCR beta chain sequence. Clones were read by immunoSEQ multiplex PCR, and TCRdb kept only the in-frame ones, dropping some. The top ten hold about 4% of the sample, which has 200,000 to 250,000 clones, roughly 85% seen once. The data derive from a study of blood T cell repertoires in COVID-19. Cohorts were determined from participant-reported clinical history. The CDR3 covers 15 residues. The germline gives CDR1 MNHEY, CDR2 SMNVEV (reference sequence). Trimming cost V 5 bases and J 5 bases; bases outside gene matches: 12. The TCR comes from a woman aged 40 to 50 with acute COVID-19. V usage is TRBV27 and J usage is TRBJ2-7; 7 bases map to TRBD1. Sequencing was done on a sample of PBMCs or T cells enriched from blood (not recorded which). CDR3 sequence reads: CASSPYRGWGHEQYF. In DNA form, the CDR3 reads TGTGCCAGCAGTCCATACAGGGGTTGGGGGCACGAGCAGTACTTC.